The table lists the clone carrying this T cell receptor beta chain with a count of one. Antigen specificity is unknown. The primer mix had 60 Vbeta and 13 Jbeta primers. Using immunoSEQ multiplex PCR, the repertoire was profiled, and TCRdb retains in-frame clones only, with some absent. The data show 75,000 to 90,000 clones, about 69% seen once. The data originate from a study of cytomegalovirus exposure and HLA in healthy donors. The CDR3 extends over 16 amino acids. Germline V CDR1 and CDR2: MGHRA, YSYEKL. The germline V and J ends were trimmed by 0 bases and 4 bases, with 13 bases remaining between them. Study-wide findings and caveats: Highest at DRB1 and lowest at HLA-C, TCR association rates differed among HLA loci in a later analysis.

Sequencing was carried out using PBMCs. The TCR sequence derives from a man in his fifties or sixties in good health and CMV-seronegative. The chain employs TRBV4-1 and TRBJ1-5; D is possibly TRBD1 (6 bases). The CDR3 bases are TGCGCCAGCAGCCAAGAGGGGAGCAGGGGAAATCAGCCCCAGCATTTT. Its translation is CASSQEGSRGNQPQHF.